This TCR beta chain was recorded in a study of blood T cell repertoires in COVID-19. Trimming removed 2 bases from V and 12 bases from J; junction bases left unmatched: 7. Germline V gives CDR1 SEHNR, CDR2 FQNEAQ (reference sequence). There are 13 residues in the CDR3. TCRdb's table, derived via immunoSEQ multiplex PCR, lists solely in-frame clones and lacks some. The sample has roughly 110,000 clones; less than 80% are singletons. The sequenced sample was peripheral blood. The receptor comes from an elderly man with COVID-19, enrolled during active disease. The rearrangement links TRBV7-9 to TRBJ2-1; 7 nucleotides align to TRBD1. This CDR3 is CASSLSTGERQFF. The CDR3 bases are TGTGCCAGCAGCTTATCCACAGGGGAACGGCAGTTCTTC.